This T cell receptor (beta chain) stems from a study of T cells in Graves' hyperthyroidism and ophthalmopathy. This clonotype was counted at least ten times. Its antigen is as yet unknown. Study-wide results and limits: Ophthalmopathy stood apart from stable hyperthyroidism in a 13 V-J model.

Germline V gene data show CDR1 as MNHNS and CDR2 as SASEGT. There are 15 residues in the CDR3. The trim removed 6 bases at V and 0 bases at J, leaving 5 bases unmatched. What was amplified from RNA transcripts were TCR beta CDR3 regions. The study used the HTBI primer set for a first-round RT-PCR of the TCR CDR3. TCRdb redid the calling of the multiplex PCR reads with MiXCR, one entry per CDR3 protein. The sample contains about 480,000 distinct CDR3 sequences, approximately 22% of which appear only once. The TCR originated in a woman in her seventies with Graves' ophthalmopathy. The sequenced sample consisted of blood. The V gene is TRBV6-1, the J gene TRBJ2-3, with 8 bases matching TRBD2. CDR3 DNA sequence: TGTGCCAGCAGAGTAGCGGGACTGAGCACAGATACGCAGTATTTT. Translation gives CASRVAGLSTDTQYF.